The 29 T cell receptor beta chains below all came from one sample that was sequenced in a study of blood T cell repertoires in COVID-19. The table came from immunoSEQ multiplex PCR; TCRdb's copy has only in-frame clones and leaves some out. The sample contains tens of thousands of clones, over 80% of which appear only once. The sample taken for sequencing was peripheral blood. The source of these receptors is a young man with COVID-19, enrolled during active disease.

The chain employs TRBV5-3 and TRBJ2-1, with 8 bases fitting TRBD2. TRBV5-3 is an ORF; its function is uncertain. The trim removed 4 bases at V and 5 bases at J, leaving 11 bases unmatched. The CDR3 is made up of 16 amino acids. For the CDR3, the DNA is TGTGCCAGAAGCATGCCGCCAGCGGGAGTTGACAATGAGCAGTTCTTC. Its translation is CARSMPPAGVDNEQFF.

The genes are TRBV6-5 and TRBJ2-7; possible D gene TRBD2, 5 bases. Germline V lookup: CDR1 MNHEY, CDR2 SVGAGI. The CDR3 runs to 12 residues. The V end lost 9 bases, the J end lost 0 bases, and 9 bases lay between the germline ends. The CDR3 DNA reads TGTGCCAGTCCACGGGACTCCTACGAGCAGTACTTC. It specifies CASPRDSYEQYF.

The genes are TRBV27 and TRBJ2-7; D remains unclear. There are 12 residues in the CDR3. Per the germline V gene, CDR1 is MNHEY and CDR2 is SMNVEV (reference sequence). V was shortened by 5 bases and J by 3 bases, with 8 bases between the two germline ends. CDR3 loop: CASSPNFYEQYF. The CDR3 DNA sequence: TGTGCCAGCAGTCCGAACTTCTACGAGCAGTACTTC.

This clone was counted between two and nine times. The chain couples TRBV29-1 to TRBJ2-7; D is uncertain. The CDR3 covers 13 residues. Germline V gene lookup returns CDR1 SQVTM and CDR2 ANQGSEA. V was pared by 4 bases and J by 3 bases, with 13 bases between. The CDR3 DNA follows: TGCAGCGTTGTGTCCCTAACTTACTACGAGCAGTACTTC. This translates into CSVVSLTYYEQYF.

The chain couples TRBV19 to TRBJ2-5; TRBD1 agrees at 8 bases. The CDR3 has 14 amino acids. Per the germline V gene, CDR1 is LNHDA and CDR2 is SQIVND (reference sequence). V lost 8 bases and J lost 0; bases outside the gene matches: 5. The CDR3 coding sequence is TGTGCCAGTTCCGGGGGACAGGACCAAGAGACCCAGTACTTC. It translates to CASSGGQDQETQYF.

The chain has TRBV7-2 and TRBJ2-2; D is unresolved. Trimming stripped 4 bases from V and 2 bases from J, with 8 bases between. Per germline, CDR1 SGHTA and CDR2 FQGNSA. The CDR3 contains 14 residues. CDR3 DNA sequence: TGTGCCAGCAGCTCCCTCACAAACACCGGGGAGCTGTTTTTT. It is translated as CASSSLTNTGELFF.

This clone was detected once. The chain has TRBV7-9 and TRBJ2-1; no firm D call. Per the germline V gene, CDR1 is SEHNR and CDR2 is FQNEAQ (reference sequence). The CDR3 consists of 12 residues. Trimming left V 5 bases short and J 7 bases short, with 9 bases between. The CDR3 region has the DNA TGTGCCAGCAGCGATGGAGCTAATGAGCAGTTCTTC. Translation gives CASSDGANEQFF.

The V and J genes are TRBV13 and TRBJ1-1; 7 nucleotides line up with TRBD1. The CDR3 runs 16 residues. The V and J ends lost 3 bases and 1 base, in that order; junction bases with no gene match: 8. The germline CDR1 and CDR2 sequences are PRHDT and FYEKMQ (reference sequence). CDR3 amino acids: CASSFLKGQPNTEAFF. DNA of the CDR3: TGTGCCAGCAGCTTTCTAAAGGGACAGCCGAACACTGAAGCTTTCTTT.

There are a few counts of this clone. The rearrangement joins TRBV10-2 to TRBJ1-1; perhaps TRBD1 as D (5 bases). V lost 6 bases to trimming and J lost 6 bases, with 17 bases between them. The CDR3 extends over 14 amino acids. Germline V CDR1 and CDR2: WSHSY, SAAADI. CDR3 residues: CASRRGMVSAEAFF. CDR3 coding DNA: TGCGCCAGCAGAAGGGGAATGGTGTCCGCTGAAGCTTTCTTT.

This rearrangement joins TRBV11-2 to TRBJ2-1; TRBD1 matches 7 bases. The CDR3 loop spans 16 amino acids. Germline V CDR1 and CDR2: SGHAT, FQNNGV. V was clipped by 4 bases and J by 7 bases; unmatched bases: 13. The CDR3 DNA reads TGTGCCAGCAGCTCCGGCATAACAGGGGATCGAAATGAGCAGTTCTTC. Protein: CASSSGITGDRNEQFF.

The CDR3 DNA reads TGTGCCAGCCTCGGGAGCGGCACCTACAATGAGCAGTTCTTC. It specifies CASLGSGTYNEQFF. V and J are TRBV6-6 and TRBJ2-1; perhaps TRBD2 as D (6 bases). CDR1 MNHNY and CDR2 SVGAGI come from the germline V gene (reference sequence). This CDR3 has 14 amino acids. V was trimmed by 8 bases and J by 2 bases, leaving 13 bases between them.

This clone has just a few counts. V is TRBV6-5 and J is TRBJ2-7; TRBD2 is a possible D gene (6 bases). CDR3 length: 13 residues. The ends were cut back, 2 bases at V and 6 bases at J, with 11 bases in the middle. The germline gives CDR1 MNHEY, CDR2 SVGAGI. The CDR3 DNA sequence: TGTGCCAGCAGTTACCCTGCGGGGACCGAGCAGTACTTC. This translates into CASSYPAGTEQYF.

In DNA, the CDR3 is TGTGCCAGCACCCCTAGCGTCTCCTACGAGCAGTACTTC. Encoded protein: CASTPSVSYEQYF. The rearrangement uses TRBV6-2 or TRBV6-3 and TRBJ2-7, with a possible D match to TRBD2 (6 bases). V was cut by 7 bases and J by 0 bases, with 10 bases left in between. Looked up from germline, CDR1 is MNHEY and CDR2 is SVGEGT. The CDR3 is 13 amino acids.

The rearrangement links TRBV19 to TRBJ1-2, with 7 bases that match TRBD1. The J segment lost 4 bases and the V segment lost 4 bases, leaving 9 bases of the junction unmatched. The germline gives CDR1 LNHDA, CDR2 SQIVND (reference sequence). The CDR3 covers 15 residues. CDR3 in amino acids: CASSRNEQGIYGYTF. In DNA, the CDR3 is TGTGCCAGTAGTAGAAACGAACAGGGGATCTATGGCTACACCTTC.

This clone was seen a single time. The chain couples TRBV6-5 to TRBJ1-6; 7 positions match TRBD1. The CDR3 is 15 residues long. CDR1 and CDR2 from the germline V gene are MNHEY and SVGAGI. Trimming at V came to 8 bases and at J to 1 base, leaving 5 bases not matched to a gene. CDR3 bases: TGTGCCAGCGGACAGGCCGGATCCTATAATTCACCCCTCCACTTT. Encoded protein: CASGQAGSYNSPLHF.

This clone was recorded once. The chain joins TRBV6-1 to TRBJ2-7; 8 bases fit TRBD2. Germline V gene lookup returns CDR1 MNHNS and CDR2 SASEGT. This CDR3 has 14 amino acids. V gave up 3 bases and J gave up 4 bases; unmatched junction bases: 5. The CDR3 bases are TGTGCCAGCAGTGAGGTGCGGGAGGCATACGAGCAGTACTTC. Translation gives CASSEVREAYEQYF.

The chain carries TRBV27 and TRBJ1-4; no firm D call. V lost 2 bases, J lost 6 bases, and 13 bases lay in between. The CDR3 has 15 residues. Germline loops: CDR1 MNHEY, CDR2 SMNVEV (reference sequence). The CDR3 region has the DNA TGTGCCAGCAGTTTAGATGGGCCATCCGATGAAAAACTGTTTTTT. Amino acids: CASSLDGPSDEKLFF.

This clone was seen a handful of times. The chain is built from TRBV10-1 and TRBJ2-7; D is unclear. There are 10 residues in the CDR3. Trimming removed 7 bases at V and 4 bases at J, with 5 bases between. Germline CDR1 WNHNN, CDR2 SYGVQD (reference sequence). This CDR3 reads CASTGYEQYF. The CDR3 bases are TGCGCCAGCACCGGGTACGAGCAGTACTTC.

This clone has only a few counts. The rearrangement uses TRBV24-1 and TRBJ1-1, with a possible D match to TRBD1 (6 bases). V lost 2 bases and J lost 1, with 10 bases in between. Germline V gene lookup returns CDR1 KGHDR and CDR2 SFDVKD. The CDR3 contains 15 residues. This CDR3 reads CATSDYRAGNTEAFF. Written as DNA, the CDR3 is TGTGCCACCAGTGATTACAGGGCCGGGAACACTGAAGCTTTCTTT.

The chain employs TRBV10-2 and TRBJ1-2, with no clear D. Germline CDR1 reads WSHSY; CDR2 reads SAAADI. The V and J ends lost 1 base and 4 bases respectively, with 4 bases between them. This CDR3 has 12 residues. CDR3 protein: CASSEFSYGYTF. The CDR3 nucleotides read TGCGCCAGCAGTGAGTTCAGCTATGGCTACACCTTC.

This chain connects TRBV24-1 to TRBJ1-5; 8 positions agree with TRBD1. The CDR3 runs to 17 residues. Unmatched junction bases numbered 7, after V lost 3 bases and J lost 1 base. The germline V gene encodes CDR1 KGHDR and CDR2 SFDVKD. CDR3 bases: TGTGCCACCAGTGATCCACGGACAGGGCCGAGCAATCAGCCCCAGCATTTT. Amino acids: CATSDPRTGPSNQPQHF.

The V and J genes are TRBV7-2 and TRBJ1-1; 9 positions match TRBD1. V lost 5 bases to trimming and J lost 4 bases; unmatched junction nucleotides: 8. CDR1 and CDR2 from the germline V gene are SGHTA and FQGNSA. CDR3 size: 15 residues. CDR3 in DNA: TGTGCCAGCAGCCCGCAGACAGGGGGGGGCACTGAAGCTTTCTTT. Amino acid sequence: CASSPQTGGGTEAFF.

The chain recombines TRBV7-8 with TRBJ1-1; D not resolved. V lost 5 bases and J 3 bases, leaving 4 bases between the germline ends. Germline V CDR1 and CDR2: SGHVS, FQNEAQ. CDR3 length: 11 residues. CDR3 region: CASSLDTEAFF. The CDR3 DNA reads as TGTGCCAGCAGCCTCGACACTGAAGCTTTCTTT.

V is TRBV10-2 and J is TRBJ1-5, with D possibly being TRBD1 (6 bases). The CDR3 contains 15 residues. The V end was cut by 6 bases, the J end by 1 base, with 13 bases between. In germline, CDR1 is WSHSY, CDR2 SAAADI. The CDR3: CASRDSHNSNQPQHF. In DNA, the CDR3 is TGCGCCAGCAGGGACAGCCACAACAGCAATCAGCCCCAGCATTTT.

The J gene is TRBJ2-3, the V gene TRBV3-1 (or the pseudogene TRBV3-2); TRBD2 agrees at 7 bases. The length of the CDR3 is 17 residues. The V gene end was trimmed by 0 bases and the J gene end by 1 base; junction bases not matched to a gene: 7. CDR1 is LGHDT, CDR2 YNNKEL, per germline (reference sequence). CDR3 DNA: TGTGCCAGCAGCCAAGATTTCCGAAGCGGGGGCACAGATACGCAGTATTTT. Translated: CASSQDFRSGGTDTQYF.

A few counts support this clone. CDR3 nucleotides: TGTGCCACCTCCCAAGGCGGGGTCCCCAACTACGAGCAGTACTTC. This translates into CATSQGGVPNYEQYF. The chain is built from TRBV10-3 and TRBJ2-7, with a possible D match to TRBD2 (6 bases). The germline V gene encodes CDR1 ENHRY and CDR2 SYGVKD. V lost 10 bases and J lost 3, with 22 bases in between. The CDR3 has 15 residues.

The chain is built from TRBV3-1 (or the pseudogene TRBV3-2) and TRBJ1-6; 11 nucleotides match TRBD1. J was trimmed by 10 bases and V by 6 bases; bases with no gene match: 5. Germline assignment: CDR1 LGHDT and CDR2 YNNKEL (reference sequence). The CDR3 has 14 residues. The CDR3 DNA reads as TGTGCCAGCAGAGGGACAGGGGGGAGGTCACCCCTCCACTTT. This translates into CASRGTGGRSPLHF.

In DNA form, the CDR3 reads TGTGCCAGCAGCGATCCGGGATTCAATGAAAAACTGTTTTTT. Residues: CASSDPGFNEKLFF. The V and J genes are TRBV9 and TRBJ1-4; no firm D call. The CDR3 extends over 14 amino acids. In germline, CDR1 is SGDLS, CDR2 YYNGEE. Trimming left V 3 bases short and J 5 bases short, with 11 bases between.

The V call is TRBV27, the J call TRBJ2-1; D gene uncertain. V was pared by 3 bases and J by 1 base, with 10 bases between. In germline, CDR1 is MNHEY, CDR2 SMNVEV (reference sequence). This CDR3 comprises 15 residues. The CDR3 loop reads CASSLTTVSYNEQFF. The CDR3 DNA reads TGTGCCAGCAGTTTGACAACAGTGTCCTACAATGAGCAGTTCTTC.